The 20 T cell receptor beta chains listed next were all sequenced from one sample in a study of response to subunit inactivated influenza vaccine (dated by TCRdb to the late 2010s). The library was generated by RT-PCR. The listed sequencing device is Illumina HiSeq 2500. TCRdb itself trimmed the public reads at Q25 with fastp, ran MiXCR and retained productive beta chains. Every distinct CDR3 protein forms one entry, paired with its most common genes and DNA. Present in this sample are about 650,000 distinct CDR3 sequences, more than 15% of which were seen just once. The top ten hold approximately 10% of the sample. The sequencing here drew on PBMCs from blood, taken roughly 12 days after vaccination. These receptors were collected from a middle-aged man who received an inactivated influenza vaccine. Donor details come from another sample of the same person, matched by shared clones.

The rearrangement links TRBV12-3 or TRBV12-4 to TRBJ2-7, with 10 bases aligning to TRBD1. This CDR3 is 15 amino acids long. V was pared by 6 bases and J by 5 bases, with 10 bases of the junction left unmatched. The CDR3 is CASSLYRDRGNEQYF. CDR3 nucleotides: TGTGCCAGCAGCCTTTACCGGGACAGGGGCAACGAGCAGTACTTC.

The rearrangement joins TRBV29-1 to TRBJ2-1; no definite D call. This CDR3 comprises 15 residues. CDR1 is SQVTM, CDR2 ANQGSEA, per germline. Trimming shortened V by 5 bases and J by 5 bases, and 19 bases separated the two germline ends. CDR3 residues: CSVFPIMALNNEQFF. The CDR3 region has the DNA TGCAGCGTTTTTCCCATCATGGCCCTTAACAATGAGCAGTTCTTC.

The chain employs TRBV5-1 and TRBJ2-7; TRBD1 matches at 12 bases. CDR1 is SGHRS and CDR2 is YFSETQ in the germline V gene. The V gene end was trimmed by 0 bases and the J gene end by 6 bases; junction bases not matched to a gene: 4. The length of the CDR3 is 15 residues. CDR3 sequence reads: CASSLVGQGAIEQYF. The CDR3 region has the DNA TGCGCCAGCAGCTTGGTGGGACAGGGGGCTATCGAGCAGTACTTC.

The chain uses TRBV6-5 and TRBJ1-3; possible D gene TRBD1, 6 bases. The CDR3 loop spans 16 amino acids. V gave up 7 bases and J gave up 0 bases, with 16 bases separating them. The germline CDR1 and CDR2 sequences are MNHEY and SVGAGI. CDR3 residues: CASTTTDSFSGNTIYF. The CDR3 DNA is TGTGCCAGCACCACCACGGACAGTTTCTCTGGAAACACCATATATTTT.

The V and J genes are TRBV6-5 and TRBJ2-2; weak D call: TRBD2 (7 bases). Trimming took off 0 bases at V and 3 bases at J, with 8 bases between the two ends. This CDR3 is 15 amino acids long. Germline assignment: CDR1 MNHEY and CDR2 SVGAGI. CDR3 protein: CASSYSGGDTGELFF. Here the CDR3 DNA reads TGTGCCAGCAGTTACTCAGGGGGGGACACCGGGGAGCTGTTTTTT.

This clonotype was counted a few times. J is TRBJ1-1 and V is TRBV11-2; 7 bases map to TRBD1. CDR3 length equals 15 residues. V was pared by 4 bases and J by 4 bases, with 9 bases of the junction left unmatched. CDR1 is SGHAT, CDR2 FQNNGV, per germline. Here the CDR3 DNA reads TGTGCCAGCAGCTCCCCACAGGGGATCAGCACTGAAGCTTTCTTT. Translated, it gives CASSSPQGISTEAFF. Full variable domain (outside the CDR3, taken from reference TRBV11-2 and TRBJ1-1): EAGVAQSPRYKIIEKRQSVAFWCNPISGHATLYWYQQILGQGPKLLIQFQNNGVVDDSQLPKDRFSAERLKGVDSTLKIQPAKLEDSAVYLCASSSPQGISTEAFFGQGTRLTVV.

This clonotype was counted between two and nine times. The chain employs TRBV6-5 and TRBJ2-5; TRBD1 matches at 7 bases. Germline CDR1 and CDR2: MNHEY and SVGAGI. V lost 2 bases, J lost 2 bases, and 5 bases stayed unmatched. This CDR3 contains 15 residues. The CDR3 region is CASSYGGQLQETQYF. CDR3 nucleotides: TGTGCCAGCAGTTACGGGGGACAGCTACAAGAGACCCAGTACTTC.

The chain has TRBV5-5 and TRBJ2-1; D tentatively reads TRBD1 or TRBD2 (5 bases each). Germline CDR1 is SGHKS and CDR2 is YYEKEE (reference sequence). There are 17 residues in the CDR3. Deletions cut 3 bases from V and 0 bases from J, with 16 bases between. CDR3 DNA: TGTGCCAGCAGCTCGAACCCATGGGGGAGCTCCTACAATGAGCAGTTCTTC. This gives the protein CASSSNPWGSSYNEQFF.

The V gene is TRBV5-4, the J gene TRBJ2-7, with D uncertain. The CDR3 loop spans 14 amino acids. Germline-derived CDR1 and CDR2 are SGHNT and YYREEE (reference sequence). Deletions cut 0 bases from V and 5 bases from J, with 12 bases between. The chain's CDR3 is CASSLALPPNEQYF. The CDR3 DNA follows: TGTGCCAGCAGCTTGGCCCTACCCCCCAACGAGCAGTACTTC.

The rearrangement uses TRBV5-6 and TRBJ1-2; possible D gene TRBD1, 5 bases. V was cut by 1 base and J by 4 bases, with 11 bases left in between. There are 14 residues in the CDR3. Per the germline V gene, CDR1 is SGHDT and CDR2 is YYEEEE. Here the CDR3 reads CASSLTRQGYGYTF. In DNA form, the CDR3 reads TGTGCCAGCAGCTTGACGCGCCAGGGCTATGGCTACACCTTC.

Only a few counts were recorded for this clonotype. DNA for the CDR3: TGTGCCAGCAGTCCATACCCGGACAGCTCCTACGAGCAGTACTTC. Protein: CASSPYPDSSYEQYF. V gene TRBV27 combines with J gene TRBJ2-7, with D possibly being TRBD1 (6 bases). Germline loops: CDR1 MNHEY, CDR2 SMNVEV (reference sequence). The CDR3 sequence is 15 residues long. V lost 5 bases, J lost 0 bases, and 14 bases lay in between.

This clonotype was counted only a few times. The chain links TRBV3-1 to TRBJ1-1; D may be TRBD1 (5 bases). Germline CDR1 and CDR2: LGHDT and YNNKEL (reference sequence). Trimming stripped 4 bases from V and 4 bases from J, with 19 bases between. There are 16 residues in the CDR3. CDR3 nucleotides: TGTGCCAGCAGCCGAGGGGCCCTGAATAGGCGCACTGAAGCTTTCTTT. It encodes CASSRGALNRRTEAFF.

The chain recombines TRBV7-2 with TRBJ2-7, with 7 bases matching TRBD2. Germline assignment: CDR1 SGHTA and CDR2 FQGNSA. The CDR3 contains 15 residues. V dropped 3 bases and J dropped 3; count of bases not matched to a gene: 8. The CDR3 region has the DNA TGTGCCAGCAGCTTTCTGAGCGGGGAAGGCTACGAGCAGTACTTC. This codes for CASSFLSGEGYEQYF.

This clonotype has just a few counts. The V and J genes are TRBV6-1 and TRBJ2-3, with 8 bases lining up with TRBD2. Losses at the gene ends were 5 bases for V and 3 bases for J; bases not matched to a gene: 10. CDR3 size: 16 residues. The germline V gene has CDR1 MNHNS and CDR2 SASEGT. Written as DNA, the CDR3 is TGTGCCAGCAGTCCCAGGACTAGCAGTAGGACAGATACGCAGTATTTT. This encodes CASSPRTSSRTDTQYF.

The CDR3 reads CASSPQTGVADTQYF. The DNA for the CDR3 is TGTGCCAGCAGCCCTCAGACAGGGGTCGCAGATACGCAGTATTTT. This chain connects TRBV11-2 to TRBJ2-3; 8 nucleotides match TRBD1. V lost 5 bases and J lost 4; bases outside the gene matches: 8. This CDR3 is built from 15 residues. Germline V gene lookup returns CDR1 SGHAT and CDR2 FQNNGV.

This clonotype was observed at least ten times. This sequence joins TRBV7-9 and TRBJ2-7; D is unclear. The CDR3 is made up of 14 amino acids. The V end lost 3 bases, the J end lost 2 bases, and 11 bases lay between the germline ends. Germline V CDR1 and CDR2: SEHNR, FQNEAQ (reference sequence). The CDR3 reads CASSFEEETYEQYF. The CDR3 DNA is TGTGCCAGCAGCTTCGAAGAGGAGACCTACGAGCAGTACTTC.

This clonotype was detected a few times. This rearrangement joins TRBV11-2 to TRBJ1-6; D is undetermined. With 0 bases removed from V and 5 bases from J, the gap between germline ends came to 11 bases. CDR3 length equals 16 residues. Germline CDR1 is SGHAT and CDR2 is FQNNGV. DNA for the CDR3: TGTGCCAGCAGCTTAGAAGGTGGCAGAAATAATTCACCCCTCCACTTT. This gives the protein CASSLEGGRNNSPLHF. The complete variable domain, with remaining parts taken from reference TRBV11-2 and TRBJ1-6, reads EAGVAQSPRYKIIEKRQSVAFWCNPISGHATLYWYQQILGQGPKLLIQFQNNGVVDDSQLPKDRFSAERLKGVDSTLKIQPAKLEDSAVYLCASSLEGGRNNSPLHFGNGTRLTVT.

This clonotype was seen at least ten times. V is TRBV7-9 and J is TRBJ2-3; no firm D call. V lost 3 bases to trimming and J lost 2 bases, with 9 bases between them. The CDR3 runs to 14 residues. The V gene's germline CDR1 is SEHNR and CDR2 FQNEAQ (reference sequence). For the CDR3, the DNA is TGTGCCAGCAGCTTTGCTACCAACACAGATACGCAGTATTTT. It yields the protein CASSFATNTDTQYF.

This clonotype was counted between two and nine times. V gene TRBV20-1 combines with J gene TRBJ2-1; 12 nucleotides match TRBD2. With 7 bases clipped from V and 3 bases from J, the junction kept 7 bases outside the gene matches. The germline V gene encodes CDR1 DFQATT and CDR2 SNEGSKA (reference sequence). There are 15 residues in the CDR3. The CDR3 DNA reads TGCAGTGGTTCTAGCGGGAGGGTTAACTACAATGAGCAGTTCTTC. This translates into CSGSSGRVNYNEQFF.

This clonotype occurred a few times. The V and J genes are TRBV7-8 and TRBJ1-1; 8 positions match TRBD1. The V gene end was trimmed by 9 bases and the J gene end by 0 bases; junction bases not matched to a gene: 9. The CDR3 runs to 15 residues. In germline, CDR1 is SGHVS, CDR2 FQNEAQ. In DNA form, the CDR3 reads TGTGCCAGTACCCGGACAGGGACATTGAACACTGAAGCTTTCTTT. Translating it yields CASTRTGTLNTEAFF.